A single sample is the source of the 2 T cell receptor beta chains below, sequenced in a study of T cells in Graves' hyperthyroidism and ophthalmopathy. Using RNA transcripts as the source, TCR beta CDR3 regions were amplified. The study used the HTBI primer set for a first-round RT-PCR of the TCR CDR3. TCRdb fed the multiplex PCR reads into MiXCR, producing one record per CDR3 protein. The sample has 660,000 or so distinct CDR3 sequences, 20% to 25% seen once; the top ten hold approximately 30%. What was sequenced was blood. These receptors were obtained from a man between 25 and 39 years old with Graves' ophthalmopathy.

This clonotype has more than one count but fewer than ten. The chain has TRBV5-1 and TRBJ2-5, with D possibly TRBD1 on 6 matching bases. The CDR3 sequence is 16 residues long. Trimming took 2 bases from V and 5 from J, leaving 19 bases between them. The V gene's germline CDR1 is SGHRS and CDR2 YFSETQ. The CDR3 nucleotides read TGCGCCAGCAGCTTACACCTTACAGGGATTTTTGAGACCCAGTACTTC. It codes for CASSLHLTGIFETQYF.

This clonotype was observed a handful of times. The V gene is TRBV6-2 or TRBV6-3, the J gene TRBJ2-3; D uncertain. CDR1 is MNHEY and CDR2 is SVGEGT in the germline V gene. The CDR3 extends over 12 amino acids. Trimming left V 6 bases short and J 4 bases short, with 8 bases between. The DNA for the CDR3 is TGTGCCAGCAGCTACAGATCAGATACGCAGTATTTT. This gives the protein CASSYRSDTQYF.